This is a list of T cell receptor beta chains from one sample in a study of shared clonotypes between healthy human individuals. Sequencing was performed with immunoSEQ multiplex PCR; in TCRdb, only in-frame clones are kept and a portion is missing. The repertoire has around 2,100,000 clones, 85% to 95% of them found once; the top ten carry roughly 1%. Sequenced input: naive CD8+ T cells sorted from blood. These receptors all stem from a man aged 18-30 years in good health. Both conserved end residues are part of each CDR3. The D gene is left open where the match is weak. Not all rows give a size; the values are once, few, many and, for expanded clones, a class.

V gene	clone size	J gene	D gene	CDR3 protein	CDR3 DNA
TRBV6-6	NA	TRBJ1-2	NA	CASSDGQINYGYTF	TGTGCCAGCAGTGACGGACAGATTAACTATGGCTACACCTTC
TRBV6-5	NA	TRBJ2-2	NA	CASSYNHEELFF	TGTGCCAGCAGTTATAACCACGAGGAGCTGTTTTTT
TRBV30	NA	TRBJ1-2	NA	CAWSVHGWESTNYGYTF	TGTGCCTGGAGTGTACACGGATGGGAGAGCACCAACTATGGCTACACCTTC
TRBV6-5	NA	TRBJ2-7	NA	CASSPTSSYEQYF	TGTGCCAGCAGCCCAACTAGTTCCTACGAGCAGTACTTC
TRBV10-3	NA	TRBJ2-2	NA	CAIAGVGQETNTGELFF	TGTGCCATAGCGGGTGTCGGGCAAGAGACTAACACCGGGGAGCTGTTTTTT
TRBV27	NA	TRBJ2-7	NA	CASSLIAGAYEQYF	TGTGCCAGCAGTTTAATAGCCGGGGCCTACGAGCAGTACTTC
TRBV5-1	NA	TRBJ2-2	NA	CASSLLSWNTGELFF	TGCGCCAGCAGCTTGCTATCTTGGAACACCGGGGAGCTGTTTTTT
TRBV5-5	NA	TRBJ2-7	NA	CASSLERSSYEQYF	TGTGCCAGCAGCTTGGAACGGAGCTCCTACGAGCAGTACTTC
TRBV18	NA	TRBJ1-4	TRBD1	CASSLIQGVVTEKLFF	TGTGCCAGCTCACTAATACAGGGGGTAGTAACTGAAAAACTGTTTTTT
TRBV6-5	NA	TRBJ2-7	NA	CASSSRWTGNEQYF	TGTGCCAGCAGCTCTCGTTGGACGGGCAACGAGCAGTACTTC
TRBV13	NA	TRBJ2-7	NA	CASSPRMGVGGPQLSYEQYF	TGTGCCAGCAGCCCCCGTATGGGAGTCGGAGGGCCCCAACTCTCCTACGAGCAGTACTTC
TRBV7-6	NA	TRBJ2-7	TRBD1	CASKDRGYEQYF	TGTGCCAGCAAGGACAGGGGTTACGAGCAGTACTTC
TRBV6-1	NA	TRBJ2-7	NA	CASSVVIADYYEQYF	TGTGCCAGCAGTGTGGTGATAGCGGATTACTACGAGCAGTACTTC
TRBV6-1	NA	TRBJ2-7	NA	CASSEGLLYEQYF	TGTGCCAGCAGTGAAGGGCTCCTATACGAGCAGTACTTC
TRBV27	NA	TRBJ1-1	TRBD1	CASSSGTTGGTEAFF	TGTGCCAGCAGTTCAGGCACCACAGGGGGCACTGAAGCTTTCTTT
TRBV13	NA	TRBJ2-1	TRBD2	CASSLEGTSGSYNEQFF	TGTGCCAGCAGCTTAGAAGGGACTAGCGGCTCCTACAATGAGCAGTTCTTC
TRBV4-3	NA	TRBJ1-6	NA	CASSQDSGRDSPLHF	TGCGCCAGCAGCCAAGACTCAGGGCGGGATTCACCCCTCCACTTT
TRBV7-6	NA	TRBJ2-7	NA	CASSPTQGGYEQYF	TGTGCCAGCAGCCCCACTCAAGGGGGCTACGAGCAGTACTTC
TRBV13	NA	TRBJ2-5	TRBD2	CASSFGTSGQETQYF	TGTGCCAGCAGCTTCGGGACTAGCGGTCAGGAGACCCAGTACTTC
TRBV6-5	NA	TRBJ2-7	NA	CASSYSNPRDLHEQYF	TGTGCCAGCAGTTACTCGAACCCCAGGGACCTTCACGAGCAGTACTTC
TRBV7-9	NA	TRBJ1-5	NA	CASSWGENQPQHF	TGTGCCAGCAGCTGGGGGGAAAATCAGCCCCAGCATTTT
TRBV28	NA	TRBJ2-2	TRBD2	CASSRLADTGELFF	TGTGCCAGCAGTCGGCTAGCGGACACCGGGGAGCTGTTTTTT
TRBV7-9	NA	TRBJ1-4	NA	CASSLNRDAGEKLFF	TGTGCCAGCAGCTTAAACCGGGACGCTGGGGAAAAACTGTTTTTT
TRBV5-6	NA	TRBJ1-4	NA	CASSLMMATNEKLFF	TGTGCCAGCAGCTTGATGATGGCAACTAATGAAAAACTGTTTTTT
TRBV11-2	NA	TRBJ2-2	NA	CASSLVGVTGELFF	TGTGCCAGCAGCTTAGTGGGGGTCACCGGGGAGCTGTTTTTT
TRBV15	NA	TRBJ1-6	NA	CATSSAGNSPLHF	TGTGCCACCAGCTCCGCAGGGAATTCACCCCTCCACTTT
TRBV2	NA	TRBJ2-5	NA	CASSDTLQETQYF	TGTGCCAGCAGTGATACTCTTCAAGAGACCCAGTACTTC
TRBV7-8	NA	TRBJ2-5	NA	CASRMLDGKETQYF	TGTGCCAGCAGGATGCTGGACGGGAAAGAGACCCAGTACTTC
TRBV13	NA	TRBJ1-2	NA	CASSQRQDYGYTF	TGTGCCAGCAGCCAGAGACAGGACTATGGCTACACCTTC
TRBV27	NA	TRBJ2-7	NA	CASSLLGGSYEQYF	TGTGCCAGCAGTTTATTGGGGGGCTCCTACGAGCAGTACTTC
TRBV14	NA	TRBJ2-2	NA	CASSGRYTGELFF	TGTGCCAGCAGCGGCCGGTACACCGGGGAGCTGTTTTTT
TRBV10-1	once	TRBJ1-2	NA	CASSDGREVDGYTF	TGCGCCAGCAGTGATGGGAGGGAGGTGGATGGCTACACCTTC
TRBV19	NA	TRBJ2-1	NA	CASSPQGTINEQFF	TGTGCCAGTAGTCCCCAGGGGACTATCAATGAGCAGTTCTTC
TRBV27	NA	TRBJ2-2	NA	CASSLTGELFF	TGTGCCAGCAGCCTTACCGGGGAGCTGTTTTTT
TRBV29-1	NA	TRBJ2-7	TRBD1	CSGILDREGVEQYF	TGCAGCGGCATACTAGACAGGGAAGGGGTCGAGCAGTACTTC
TRBV7-2	once	TRBJ2-7	TRBD2	CASSTGTSREQYF	TGTGCCAGCAGCACCGGGACTAGCCGCGAGCAGTACTTC
TRBV7-7	once	TRBJ2-7	TRBD2	CASSPGAGGLYEQYF	TGTGCTAGCAGCCCCGGAGCGGGAGGACTGTACGAGCAGTACTTC
TRBV5-6	NA	TRBJ2-7	NA	CASSLFSYEQYF	TGTGCCAGCAGCTTGTTTAGCTACGAGCAGTACTTC
TRBV7-9	few	TRBJ1-6	NA	CASSLGEWALHF	TGTGCCAGCAGCTTAGGAGAATGGGCCCTCCACTTT
TRBV30	NA	TRBJ2-7	NA	CAWSVGVGRSEQYF	TGTGCCTGGAGTGTAGGCGTAGGGAGGTCCGAGCAGTACTTC
TRBV28	once	TRBJ2-7	NA	CASSSPRTLAYEQYF	TGTGCCAGCAGTTCCCCACGGACACTGGCCTACGAGCAGTACTTC
TRBV13	NA	TRBJ2-2	NA	CASSIYTGELFF	TGTGCCAGCAGCATCTACACCGGGGAGCTGTTTTTT
TRBV9	NA	TRBJ2-7	NA	CASSVGGGAFDEQYF	TGTGCCAGCAGCGTGGGAGGGGGCGCTTTTGACGAGCAGTACTTC
TRBV27	NA	TRBJ2-7	TRBD2	CASSPHSGSYEQYF	TGTGCCAGCAGCCCTCACAGCGGGAGCTACGAGCAGTACTTC
TRBV10-3	NA	TRBJ2-1	TRBD2	CAISDPGLAGVEQFF	TGTGCCATCAGTGACCCTGGACTAGCGGGAGTTGAGCAGTTCTTC
TRBV13	NA	TRBJ2-7	NA	CASSLRVTANEQYF	TGTGCCAGCAGTCTCAGGGTGACGGCGAACGAGCAGTACTTC
TRBV7-9	NA	TRBJ2-3	TRBD1	CASSPTGGEGTDTQYF	TGTGCCAGCAGCCCAACAGGGGGCGAGGGCACAGATACGCAGTATTTT
TRBV4-1	NA	TRBJ1-1	NA	CASSQGGRVSEAFF	TGCGCCAGCAGCCAAGGGGGGCGTGTCTCTGAAGCTTTCTTT
TRBV4-1	NA	TRBJ2-5	NA	CASSQSLPMEGVETQYF	TGCGCCAGCAGCCAAAGTCTCCCTATGGAGGGAGTGGAGACCCAGTACTTC
TRBV4-1	NA	TRBJ2-7	NA	CASSQGQAKSYEQYF	TGCGCCAGCAGCCAAGGACAGGCGAAGTCCTACGAGCAGTACTTC
TRBV5-1	NA	TRBJ2-7	TRBD1	CASSVDLGQGYEQYF	TGCGCCAGCAGCGTGGATCTGGGACAGGGGTACGAGCAGTACTTC
TRBV2	once	TRBJ2-7	NA	CASAELLVYSYEQYF	TGTGCCAGCGCCGAGCTACTAGTTTACTCCTACGAGCAGTACTTC
TRBV6-1	NA	TRBJ2-1	TRBD1	CASSEDEETGGLSYNEQFF	TGTGCCAGCAGTGAAGATGAGGAGACAGGGGGCTTGTCCTACAATGAGCAGTTCTTC
TRBV6-5	NA	TRBJ1-1	TRBD1	CASSYSQGVVAFF	TGTGCCAGCAGTTACTCCCAGGGGGTGGTAGCTTTCTTT